The sequence of this T cell receptor beta chain was determined in a study of blood T cell repertoires in COVID-19. Study-level background: Some COVID-19 samples were acute and others convalescent; all came from the United States, Italy and Spain. In each case, the material was cDNA or gDNA derived from T cells, B-cell-depleted T cells, or PBMCs.

The CDR3 has 20 amino acids. Germline loops: CDR1 MNHNS, CDR2 SASEGT. The germline V and J ends were trimmed by 0 bases and 0 bases, with 24 bases remaining between them. Original data processing: Using reference gene primer amplification, nucleated cell counts were estimated. Assay used: immunoSEQ multiplex PCR; TCRdb lists only in-frame clones, some missing. The V and J calls and clone size are taken from that table; D and trimming were inferred from the DNA. The data show some 42,000 clones, with roughly 89% seen just once and around 0.43% held by the top ten. This receptor was identified in a human donor in a cohort sampled during active COVID-19. This chain uses TRBV6-1 with TRBJ2-7, with D possibly matching TRBD1 (5 bases). Sequenced material: peripheral blood. The DNA of the CDR3 is TGTGCCAGCAGTGAAGCGCGAGGCAGGGATGGTCTCACCTCCTCCTACGAGCAGTACTTC. Residues: CASSEARGRDGLTSSYEQYF.